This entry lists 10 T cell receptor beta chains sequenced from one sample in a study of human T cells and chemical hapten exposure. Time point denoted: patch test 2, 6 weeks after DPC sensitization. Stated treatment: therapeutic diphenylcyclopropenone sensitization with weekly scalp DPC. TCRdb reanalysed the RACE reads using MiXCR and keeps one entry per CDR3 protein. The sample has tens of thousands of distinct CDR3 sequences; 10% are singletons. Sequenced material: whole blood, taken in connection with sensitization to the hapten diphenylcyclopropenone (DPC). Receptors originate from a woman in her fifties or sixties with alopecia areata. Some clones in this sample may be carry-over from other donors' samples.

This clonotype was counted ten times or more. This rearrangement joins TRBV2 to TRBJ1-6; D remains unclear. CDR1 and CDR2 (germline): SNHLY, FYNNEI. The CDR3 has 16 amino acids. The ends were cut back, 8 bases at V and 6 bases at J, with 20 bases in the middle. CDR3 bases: TGTGCCAGCGGGCAACAAAGTAACCAGCCTAATTCACCCCTCCACTTT. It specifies CASGQQSNQPNSPLHF.

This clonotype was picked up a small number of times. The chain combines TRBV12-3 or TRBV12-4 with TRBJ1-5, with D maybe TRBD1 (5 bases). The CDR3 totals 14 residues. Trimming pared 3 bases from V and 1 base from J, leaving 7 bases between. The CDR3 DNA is TGTGCCAGCAGTTTTCAGGGCAGCAATCAGCCCCAGCATTTT. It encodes CASSFQGSNQPQHF.

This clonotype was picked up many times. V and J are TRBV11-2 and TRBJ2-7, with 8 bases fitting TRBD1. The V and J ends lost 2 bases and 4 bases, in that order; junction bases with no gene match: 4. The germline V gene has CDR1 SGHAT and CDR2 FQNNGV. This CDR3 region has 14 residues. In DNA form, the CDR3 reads TGTGCCAGCAGCTTACAGGGGGCGGTTTACGAGCAGTACTTC. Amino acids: CASSLQGAVYEQYF.

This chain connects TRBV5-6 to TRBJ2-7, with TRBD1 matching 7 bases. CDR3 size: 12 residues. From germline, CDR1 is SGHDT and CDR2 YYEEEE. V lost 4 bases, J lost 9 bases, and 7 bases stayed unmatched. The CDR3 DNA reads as TGTGCCAGCAGCCCCGGGACAGATTGGCAGTACTTC. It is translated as CASSPGTDWQYF. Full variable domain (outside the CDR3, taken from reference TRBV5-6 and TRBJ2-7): DAGVTQSPTHLIKTRGQQVTLRCSPKSGHDTVSWYQQALGQGPQFIFQYYEEEERQRGNFPDRFSGHQFPNYSSELNVNALLLGDSALYLCASSPGTDWQYFGPGTRLTVT.

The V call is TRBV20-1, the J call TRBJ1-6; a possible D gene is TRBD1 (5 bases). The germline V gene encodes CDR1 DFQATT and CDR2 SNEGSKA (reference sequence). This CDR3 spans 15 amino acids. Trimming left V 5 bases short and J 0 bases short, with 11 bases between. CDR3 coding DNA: TGCAGTGCTCCCGGGGCTCCCTCCTATAATTCACCCCTCCACTTT. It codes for CSAPGAPSYNSPLHF.

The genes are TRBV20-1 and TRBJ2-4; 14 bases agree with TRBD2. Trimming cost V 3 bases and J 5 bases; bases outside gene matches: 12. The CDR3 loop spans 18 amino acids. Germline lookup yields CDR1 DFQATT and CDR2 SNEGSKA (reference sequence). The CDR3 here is CSARPPSGTSGSQNIQYF. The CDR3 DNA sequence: TGCAGTGCTAGGCCTCCATCCGGGACTAGCGGGAGTCAAAACATTCAGTACTTC.

CDR3 in DNA: TGTGCCAGCAGCCCAGACGGGACTAGCGGGAGGAATGAGCAGTTCTTC. This encodes CASSPDGTSGRNEQFF. The chain uses TRBV11-3 and TRBJ2-1; 15 positions agree with TRBD2. Trimming cost V 5 bases and J 7 bases; bases outside gene matches: 6. Germline V gene lookup returns CDR1 SGHNT and CDR2 YENEEA. This CDR3 region has 16 residues.

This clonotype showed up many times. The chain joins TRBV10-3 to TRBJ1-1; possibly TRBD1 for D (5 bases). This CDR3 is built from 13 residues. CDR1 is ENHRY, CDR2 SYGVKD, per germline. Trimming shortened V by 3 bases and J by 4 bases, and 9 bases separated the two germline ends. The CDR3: CAISDRGGTEAFF. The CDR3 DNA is TGTGCCATCAGTGATAGGGGAGGCACTGAAGCTTTCTTT.

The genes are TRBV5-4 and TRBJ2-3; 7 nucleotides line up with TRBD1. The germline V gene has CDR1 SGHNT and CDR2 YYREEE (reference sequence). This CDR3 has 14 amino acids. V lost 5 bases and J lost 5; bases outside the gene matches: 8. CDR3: CASSPGTVVDTQYF. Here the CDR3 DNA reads TGTGCCAGCAGTCCCGGGACAGTAGTAGATACGCAGTATTTT.

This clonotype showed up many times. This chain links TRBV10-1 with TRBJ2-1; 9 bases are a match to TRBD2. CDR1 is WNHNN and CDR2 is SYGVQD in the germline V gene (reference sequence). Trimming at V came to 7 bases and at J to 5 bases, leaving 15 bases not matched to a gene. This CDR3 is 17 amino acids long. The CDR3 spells CASTKPTLAGENNEQFF. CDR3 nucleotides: TGCGCCAGCACCAAACCGACCTTAGCGGGAGAAAACAATGAGCAGTTCTTC.